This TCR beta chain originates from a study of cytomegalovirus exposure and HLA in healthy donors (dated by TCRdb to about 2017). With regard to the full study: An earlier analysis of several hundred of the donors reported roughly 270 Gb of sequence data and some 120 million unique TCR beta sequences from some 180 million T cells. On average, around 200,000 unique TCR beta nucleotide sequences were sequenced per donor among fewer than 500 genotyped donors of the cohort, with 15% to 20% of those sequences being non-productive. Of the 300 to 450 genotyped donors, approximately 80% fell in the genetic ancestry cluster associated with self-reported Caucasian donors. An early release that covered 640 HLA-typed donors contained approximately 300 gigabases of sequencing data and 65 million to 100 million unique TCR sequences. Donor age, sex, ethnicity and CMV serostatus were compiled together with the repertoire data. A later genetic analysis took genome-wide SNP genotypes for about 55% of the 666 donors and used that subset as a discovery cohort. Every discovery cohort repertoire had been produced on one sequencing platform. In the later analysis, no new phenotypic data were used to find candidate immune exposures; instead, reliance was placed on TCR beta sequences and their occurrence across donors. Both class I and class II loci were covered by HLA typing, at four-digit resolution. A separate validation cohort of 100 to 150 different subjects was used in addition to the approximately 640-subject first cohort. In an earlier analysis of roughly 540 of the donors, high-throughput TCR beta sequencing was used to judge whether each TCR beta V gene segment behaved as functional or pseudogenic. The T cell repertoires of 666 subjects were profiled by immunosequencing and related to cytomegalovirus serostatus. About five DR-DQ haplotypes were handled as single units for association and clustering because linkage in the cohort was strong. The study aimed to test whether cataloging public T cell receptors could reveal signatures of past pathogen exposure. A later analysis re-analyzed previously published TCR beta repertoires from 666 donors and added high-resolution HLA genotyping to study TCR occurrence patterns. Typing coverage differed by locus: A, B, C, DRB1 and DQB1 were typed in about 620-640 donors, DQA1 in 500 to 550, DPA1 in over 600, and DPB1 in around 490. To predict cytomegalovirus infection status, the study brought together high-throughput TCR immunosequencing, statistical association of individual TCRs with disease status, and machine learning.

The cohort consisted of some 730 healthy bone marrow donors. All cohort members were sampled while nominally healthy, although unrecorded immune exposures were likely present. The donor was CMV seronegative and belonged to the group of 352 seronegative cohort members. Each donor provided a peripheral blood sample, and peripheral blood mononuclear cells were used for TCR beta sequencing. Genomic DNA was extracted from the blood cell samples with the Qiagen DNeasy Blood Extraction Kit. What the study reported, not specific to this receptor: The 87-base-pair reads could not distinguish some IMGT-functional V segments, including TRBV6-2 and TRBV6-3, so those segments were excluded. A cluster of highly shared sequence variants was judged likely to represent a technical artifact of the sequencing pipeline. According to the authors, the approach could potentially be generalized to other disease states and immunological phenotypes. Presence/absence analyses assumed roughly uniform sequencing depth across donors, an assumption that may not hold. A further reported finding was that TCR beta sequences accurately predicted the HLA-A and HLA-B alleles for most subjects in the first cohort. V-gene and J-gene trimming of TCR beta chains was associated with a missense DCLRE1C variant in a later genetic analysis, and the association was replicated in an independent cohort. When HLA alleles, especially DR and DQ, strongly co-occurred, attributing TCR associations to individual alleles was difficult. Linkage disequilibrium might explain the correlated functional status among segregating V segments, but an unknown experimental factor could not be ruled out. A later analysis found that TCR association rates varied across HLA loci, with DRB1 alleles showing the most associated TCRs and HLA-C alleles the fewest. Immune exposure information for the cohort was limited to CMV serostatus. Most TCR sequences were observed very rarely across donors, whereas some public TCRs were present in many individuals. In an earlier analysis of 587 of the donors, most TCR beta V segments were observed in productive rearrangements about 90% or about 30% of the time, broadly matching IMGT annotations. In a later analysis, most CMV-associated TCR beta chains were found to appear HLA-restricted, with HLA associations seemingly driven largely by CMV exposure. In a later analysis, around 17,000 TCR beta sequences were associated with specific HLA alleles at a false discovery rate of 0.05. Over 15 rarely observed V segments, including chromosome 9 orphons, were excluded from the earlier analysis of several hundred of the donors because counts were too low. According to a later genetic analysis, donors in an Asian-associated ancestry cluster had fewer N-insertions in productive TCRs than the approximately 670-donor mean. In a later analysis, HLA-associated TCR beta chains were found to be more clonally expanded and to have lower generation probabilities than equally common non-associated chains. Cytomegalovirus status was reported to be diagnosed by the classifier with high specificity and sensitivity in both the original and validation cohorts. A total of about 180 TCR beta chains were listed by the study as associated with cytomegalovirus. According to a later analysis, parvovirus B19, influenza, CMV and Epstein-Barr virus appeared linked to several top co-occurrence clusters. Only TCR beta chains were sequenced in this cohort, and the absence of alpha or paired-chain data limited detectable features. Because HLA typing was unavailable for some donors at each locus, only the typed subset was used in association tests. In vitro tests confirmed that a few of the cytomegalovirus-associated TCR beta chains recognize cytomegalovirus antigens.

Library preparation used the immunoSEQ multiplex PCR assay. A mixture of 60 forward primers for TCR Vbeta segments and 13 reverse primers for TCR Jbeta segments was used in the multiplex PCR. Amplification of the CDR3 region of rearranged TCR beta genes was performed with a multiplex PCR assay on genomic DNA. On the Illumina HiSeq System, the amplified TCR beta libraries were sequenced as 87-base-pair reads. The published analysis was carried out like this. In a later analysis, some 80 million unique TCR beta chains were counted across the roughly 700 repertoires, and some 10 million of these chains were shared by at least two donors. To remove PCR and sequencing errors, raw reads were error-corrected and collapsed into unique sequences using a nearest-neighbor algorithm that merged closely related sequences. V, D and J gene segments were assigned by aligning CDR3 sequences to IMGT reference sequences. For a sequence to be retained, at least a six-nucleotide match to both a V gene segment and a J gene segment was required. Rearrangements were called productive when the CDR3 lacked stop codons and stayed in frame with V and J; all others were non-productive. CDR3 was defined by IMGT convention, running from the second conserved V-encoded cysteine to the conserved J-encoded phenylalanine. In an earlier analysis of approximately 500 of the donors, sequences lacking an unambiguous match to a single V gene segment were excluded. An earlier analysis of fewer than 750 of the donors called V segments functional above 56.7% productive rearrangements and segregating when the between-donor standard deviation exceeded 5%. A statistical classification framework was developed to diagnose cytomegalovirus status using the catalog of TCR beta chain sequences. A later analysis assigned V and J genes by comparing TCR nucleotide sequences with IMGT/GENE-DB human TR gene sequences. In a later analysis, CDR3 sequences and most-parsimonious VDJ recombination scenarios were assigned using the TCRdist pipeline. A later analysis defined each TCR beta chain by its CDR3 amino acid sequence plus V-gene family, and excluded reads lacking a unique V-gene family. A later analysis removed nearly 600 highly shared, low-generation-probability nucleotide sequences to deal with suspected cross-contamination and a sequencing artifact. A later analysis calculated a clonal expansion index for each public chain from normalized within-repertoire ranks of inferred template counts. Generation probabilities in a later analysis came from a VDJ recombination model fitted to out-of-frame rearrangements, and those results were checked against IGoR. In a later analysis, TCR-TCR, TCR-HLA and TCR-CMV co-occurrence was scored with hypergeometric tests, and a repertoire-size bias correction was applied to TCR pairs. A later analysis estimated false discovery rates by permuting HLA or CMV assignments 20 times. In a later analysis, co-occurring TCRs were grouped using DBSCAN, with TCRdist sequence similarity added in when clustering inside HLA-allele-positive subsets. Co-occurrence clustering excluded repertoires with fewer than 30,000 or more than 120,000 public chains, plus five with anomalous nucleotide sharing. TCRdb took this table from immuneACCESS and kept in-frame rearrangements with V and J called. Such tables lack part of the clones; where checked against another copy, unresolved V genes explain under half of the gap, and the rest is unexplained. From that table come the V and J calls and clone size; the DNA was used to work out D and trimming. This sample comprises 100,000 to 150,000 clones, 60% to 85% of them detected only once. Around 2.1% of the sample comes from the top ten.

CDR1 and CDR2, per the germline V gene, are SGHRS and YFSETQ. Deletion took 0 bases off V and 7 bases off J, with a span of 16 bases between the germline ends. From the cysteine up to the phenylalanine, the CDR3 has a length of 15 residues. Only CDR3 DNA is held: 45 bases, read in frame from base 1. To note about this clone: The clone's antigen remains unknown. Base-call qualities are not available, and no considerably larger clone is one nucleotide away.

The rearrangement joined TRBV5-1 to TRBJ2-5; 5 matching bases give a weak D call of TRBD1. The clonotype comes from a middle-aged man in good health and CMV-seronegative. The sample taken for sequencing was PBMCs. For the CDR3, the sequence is CASSLGTLDQGTQYF. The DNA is TGCGCCAGCAGCTTGGGGACCCTCGACCAGGGGACCCAGTACTTC.